This T cell receptor (beta chain) was sequenced in a study of T cell responses to AZD1222 COVID-19 vaccine. Study findings and constraints: The donor cohort was predominantly white British with a female majority, and clonal diversity may have been underestimated. Spike-specific TCR breadth and depth rose after two AZD1222 doses.

The CDR3 has 13 amino acids. Germline V gives CDR1 SGHRS, CDR2 YFSETQ. V was pared by 0 bases and J by 4 bases, with 8 bases between. Method: immunoSEQ multiplex PCR; TCRdb's copy keeps in-frame clones and lacks some. Here the sample spans some 160,000 clones, about 92% being singletons. With respect to this clone: As yet, its antigen is unknown.

Sequenced material: peripheral blood, taken on day 0 of AZD1222 vaccination. The rearrangement joins TRBV5-1 to TRBJ2-7; a possible D gene is TRBD1 (6 bases). This TCR was recovered from an adult in good health. The CDR3 DNA reads as TGCGCCAGCAGCTTGGACAGGGAATACGAGCAGTACTTC. Translation gives CASSLDREYEQYF.